This entry concerns a single T cell receptor beta chain. The antigen remains undetermined. TCRdb's table, derived via immunoSEQ multiplex PCR, lists solely in-frame clones and lacks some. There are around 100,000 clones in the sample; 89% occur only once, and around 0.16% lies in the top ten. There are 14 residues in the CDR3. Trimming shortened V by 3 bases and J by 3 bases, and 8 bases separated the two germline ends. Germline CDR1 MNHNS, CDR2 SASEGT. This sample is part of a study of OX40 agonist ivuxolimab in advanced cancers. Across the whole study: Hepatocellular carcinoma, melanoma, renal cell or head and neck cancer affected the dose-escalation patients. Averaging about 60 years in age, with a range of about 23 to 80, the cohort was approximately 83% male.

Broader study findings: The CD4+ and CD8+ T cells in the blood had expanded clonally by week 6 at 0.1 to 3.0 mg/kg.

The material was CD4+ or CD8+ T cells sorted from blood, obtained in a trial of the OX40 agonist ivuxolimab. This clonotype was obtained from an adult with an advanced solid tumor such as melanoma, head and neck, liver or kidney cancer. The rearrangement uses TRBV6-1 and TRBJ1-4; D gene uncertain. The CDR3 sequence: CASSDWQSNEKLFF. The CDR3 DNA sequence: TGTGCCAGCAGTGATTGGCAATCTAATGAAAAACTGTTTTTT.